A single sample gave rise to the 21 T cell receptor beta chains below, sequenced in a study of cytomegalovirus exposure and HLA in healthy donors. Produced via immunoSEQ multiplex PCR; TCRdb's table is partial and in-frame only. The table lists about 250,000 clones, about 90% of them singletons. Sequencing used PBMCs. The receptor set was obtained from a man younger than 35 in good health and CMV-seropositive.

The genes are TRBV6-5 and TRBJ2-2; TRBD1 aligns across 8 bases. Germline values: CDR1 MNHEY, CDR2 SVGAGI. V trimming: 6 bases; J trimming: 4 bases; junction bases outside the gene matches: 1. The CDR3 is made up of 13 amino acids. CDR3 nucleotides: TGTGCCAGCAGCGACAGGGGCACCGGGGAGCTGTTTTTT. This sequence encodes CASSDRGTGELFF.

The V gene is TRBV7-7, the J gene TRBJ2-7; 7 positions match TRBD1. Germline V gives CDR1 SSHAT, CDR2 FNYEAQ (reference sequence). Trimming cost V 6 bases and J 6 bases; bases outside gene matches: 8. CDR3 length: 13 amino acids. This chain's CDR3 is CASSPNPGGEQYF. The DNA of the CDR3 is TGTGCCAGCAGTCCCAACCCAGGGGGCGAGCAGTACTTC.

This chain connects TRBV4-3 to TRBJ2-7, with 9 bases identical to TRBD1. The CDR3 runs to 17 residues. Germline V gives CDR1 LGHNA, CDR2 YSLEER. V shed 0 bases, J shed 3 bases, and the junction held 9 bases outside the gene matches. The CDR3 sequence: CASSQEWGSTGGYEQYF. DNA for the CDR3: TGCGCCAGCAGCCAAGAATGGGGGTCGACAGGGGGCTACGAGCAGTACTTC.

This rearrangement joins TRBV7-9 to TRBJ2-5; D is perhaps TRBD1 (6 bases). CDR1 is SEHNR and CDR2 is FQNEAQ in the germline V gene (reference sequence). V lost 4 bases and J 5 bases, leaving 14 bases between the germline ends. The CDR3 runs 14 residues. The CDR3 DNA sequence: TGTGCCAGCAGCTCCAAAGACAGGCAGGAGACCCAGTACTTC. This translates into CASSSKDRQETQYF.

The V call is TRBV6-1, the J call TRBJ2-5, with D perhaps given as TRBD1 or TRBD2 (5 bases each). CDR1 and CDR2 from the germline V gene are MNHNS and SASEGT. This CDR3 has 13 amino acids. V lost 7 bases to trimming and J lost 5 bases, with 14 bases between them. CDR3 amino acids: CASTSRDRETQYF. In DNA form, the CDR3 reads TGTGCCAGCACTTCCCGGGACCGGGAGACCCAGTACTTC.

V is TRBV5-6 and J is TRBJ2-1; 12 bases align to TRBD2. With 3 bases clipped from V and 10 bases from J, the junction kept 8 bases outside the gene matches. The CDR3 runs 15 residues. Germline V gene sequence: CDR1 SGHDT, CDR2 YYEEEE. The CDR3 sequence: CASSWRLAGAREQFF. The CDR3 bases are TGTGCCAGCAGCTGGAGACTAGCGGGAGCTCGAGAGCAGTTCTTC. Using reference TRBV5-6 and TRBJ2-1 for the parts outside the CDR3, the full variable domain is DAGVTQSPTHLIKTRGQQVTLRCSPKSGHDTVSWYQQALGQGPQFIFQYYEEEERQRGNFPDRFSGHQFPNYSSELNVNALLLGDSALYLCASSWRLAGAREQFFGPGTRLTVL.

This sequence joins TRBV9 and TRBJ2-4, with 10 bases that match TRBD1. The CDR3 totals 17 residues. V lost 0 bases, J lost 7 bases, and 10 bases stayed unmatched. Germline V gene data show CDR1 as SGDLS and CDR2 as YYNGEE. CDR3 in DNA: TGTGCCAGCAGCGTAGGTCCGACAGGGGGCACGTGGAACATTCAGTACTTC. This translates into CASSVGPTGGTWNIQYF. Filled out from reference TRBV9 and TRBJ2-4, the complete variable domain reads DSGVTQTPKHLITATGQRVTLRCSPRSGDLSVYWYQQSLDQGLQFLIQYYNGEERAKGNILERFSAQQFPDLHSELNLSSLELGDSALYFCASSVGPTGGTWNIQYFGAGTRLSVL.

The V call is TRBV29-1, the J call TRBJ1-2; the D is unclear. With 6 bases removed from V and 0 bases from J, the gap between germline ends came to 14 bases. The CDR3 spans 14 residues. Per germline, CDR1 SQVTM and CDR2 ANQGSEA. Here the CDR3 reads CSVQTDTANYGYTF. The DNA for the CDR3 is TGCAGCGTCCAAACAGATACTGCTAACTATGGCTACACCTTC.

This clone occurred a few times. V gene TRBV30 combines with J gene TRBJ2-5, with TRBD2 matching 12 bases. The CDR3 runs to 17 residues. Germline V CDR1 and CDR2: GTSNPN, SVGIG (reference sequence). V lost 0 bases and J lost 1; bases outside the gene matches: 6. The CDR3 region has the DNA TGTGCCTGGAGTGTAGGACTAGCGGGACCTCTCCAAGAGACCCAGTACTTC. Protein product: CAWSVGLAGPLQETQYF.

The J gene is TRBJ2-5, the V gene TRBV5-1; D remains unclear. Looked up from germline, CDR1 is SGHRS and CDR2 is YFSETQ. CDR3 length: 13 residues. Trimming took off 0 bases at V and 2 bases at J, with 5 bases between the two ends. CDR3 in amino acids: CASSLETQETQYF. The CDR3 coding sequence is TGCGCCAGCAGCTTGGAGACTCAAGAGACCCAGTACTTC.

The V call is TRBV2, the J call TRBJ2-4; 8 bases are a match to TRBD2. V lost 3 bases to trimming and J lost 8 bases; unmatched junction nucleotides: 12. CDR1 and CDR2 from the germline V gene are SNHLY and FYNNEI. There are 16 residues in the CDR3. The CDR3 nucleotides read TGTGCCAGCAGTGAGCGCCACGAGGGACTAGGTCACATTCAGTACTTC. Protein: CASSERHEGLGHIQYF. Full variable domain (missing parts from reference TRBV2 and TRBJ2-4): EPEVTQTPSHQVTQMGQEVILRCVPISNHLYFYWYRQILGQKVEFLVSFYNNEISEKSEIFDDQFSVERPDGSNFTLKIRSTKLEDSAMYFCASSERHEGLGHIQYFGAGTRLSVL.

This chain uses TRBV25-1 with TRBJ2-1, with 7 positions matching TRBD2. Trimming took 1 base from V and 4 from J; bases not matched to a gene: 4. The length of the CDR3 is 15 residues. The V gene's germline CDR1 is MGHDK and CDR2 SYGVNS. The CDR3 DNA sequence: TGTGCCAGCAGTGAATGGACTAGGGATTACAATGAGCAGTTCTTC. Translated: CASSEWTRDYNEQFF.

This chain connects TRBV7-9 to TRBJ1-1, with D maybe TRBD1 (6 bases). With 3 bases removed from V and 4 bases from J, the gap between germline ends came to 15 bases. The CDR3 covers 15 residues. CDR1 is SEHNR and CDR2 is FQNEAQ in the germline V gene (reference sequence). CDR3 coding DNA: TGTGCCAGCAGCTTCGGGATAGGGGGTGTCACTGAAGCTTTCTTT. This sequence encodes CASSFGIGGVTEAFF.

The V and J genes are TRBV5-6 and TRBJ2-2, with 7 bases matching TRBD1. CDR3 size: 16 residues. The V segment lost 2 bases and the J segment 5 bases; nucleotides outside the gene matches: 9. Germline CDR1 reads SGHDT; CDR2 reads YYEEEE. DNA of the CDR3: TGTGCCAGCAGCTTTCCGGGACAGAGAGTGACCGGGGAGCTGTTTTTT. Protein product: CASSFPGQRVTGELFF.

The V gene is TRBV7-2, the J gene TRBJ2-5; 10 bases match TRBD1. Germline CDR1 reads SGHTA; CDR2 reads FQGNSA. The junction had 3 bases not matched to a gene; V was cut back by 2 bases and J by 3 bases. The CDR3 contains 15 residues. The CDR3 sequence is CASSLQGTGEETQYF. DNA of the CDR3: TGTGCCAGCAGCTTACAGGGGACAGGGGAAGAGACCCAGTACTTC.

The CDR3 here is CASSQQGAGEQFF. In nucleotides, the CDR3 is TGTGCCAGCAGCCAGCAGGGGGCTGGTGAGCAGTTCTTC. The rearrangement joins TRBV9 to TRBJ2-1; 8 bases match TRBD1. V lost 4 bases, J lost 9 bases, and 6 bases stayed unmatched. This CDR3 is 13 amino acids long. Germline CDR1 and CDR2: SGDLS and YYNGEE.

The genes are TRBV5-1 and TRBJ2-7; D may correspond to TRBD1 or TRBD2 (5 bases each). The germline V gene has CDR1 SGHRS and CDR2 YFSETQ. This CDR3 spans 14 amino acids. Deletions cut 3 bases from V and 7 bases from J, with 17 bases between. The CDR3 loop reads CASSSETEGLEQYF. The CDR3 bases are TGCGCCAGCAGCTCTGAAACCGAGGGGCTAGAGCAGTACTTC.

V is TRBV4-1 and J is TRBJ2-5; 8 bases fit TRBD1. Trimming took 2 bases from V and 2 from J; bases not matched to a gene: 4. This CDR3 region has 15 residues. The germline CDR1 and CDR2 sequences are MGHRA and YSYEKL. The CDR3 protein is CASSQSGQGQETQYF. The CDR3 bases are TGCGCCAGCAGCCAATCAGGACAGGGACAAGAGACCCAGTACTTC.

The CDR3 loop reads CASSEDQGHEQFF. For the CDR3, the DNA is TGTGCCAGCAGTGAAGATCAGGGACATGAGCAGTTCTTC. This chain connects TRBV2 to TRBJ2-1; possibly TRBD1 or TRBD2 for D (5 bases each). Per germline, CDR1 SNHLY and CDR2 FYNNEI. Trimming removed 1 base from V and 8 bases from J, with 9 bases in between. This CDR3 region has 13 residues.

V usage is TRBV7-9 and J usage is TRBJ2-2; TRBD2 agrees at 9 bases. This CDR3 has 19 amino acids. Germline trimming cut 1 base from V and 4 bases from J; bases unmatched to any gene: 13. Germline V CDR1 and CDR2: SEHNR, FQNEAQ (reference sequence). The CDR3 region is CASSLGGTSSPAGTGELFF. CDR3 in DNA: TGTGCCAGCAGCTTAGGTGGGACTAGCTCCCCCGCAGGCACCGGGGAGCTGTTTTTT. Drawing the rest from reference TRBV7-9 and TRBJ2-2, the complete variable domain is DTGVSQNPRHKITKRGQNVTFRCDPISEHNRLYWYRQTLGQGPEFLTYFQNEAQLEKSRLLSDRFSAERPKGSFSTLEIQRTEQGDSAMYLCASSLGGTSSPAGTGELFFGEGSRLTVL.

V usage is TRBV27 and J usage is TRBJ2-1; 7 nucleotides agree with TRBD2. The germline V gene has CDR1 MNHEY and CDR2 SMNVEV (reference sequence). V lost 5 bases and J lost 0; bases outside the gene matches: 4. The CDR3 is 15 residues long. DNA for the CDR3: TGTGCCAGCAGTATTGTAGCGGGCTCCTACAATGAGCAGTTCTTC. It yields the protein CASSIVAGSYNEQFF.